The clone carrying this TCR beta chain was counted a few times. TCRdb processed the RACE reads anew with MiXCR; each CDR3 protein has one entry. The sample has around 71,000 distinct CDR3 sequences, approximately 9.4% seen once. Time point denoted: patch test 1, 2 weeks after DPC sensitization. Noted treatment: therapeutic diphenylcyclopropenone sensitization with weekly scalp DPC. The data are from a study of human T cells and chemical hapten exposure. This clonotype was obtained from a woman in her forties with alopecia areata. Some clones in this sample may be carry-over from other donors' samples. The specimen was whole blood, collected in connection with sensitization to the hapten diphenylcyclopropenone (DPC).

Here the CDR3 reads CASSTGTGGHGELFF. The DNA for the CDR3 is TGTGCCAGTAGTACCGGGACAGGGGGGCACGGGGAGCTGTTTTTT. The chain employs TRBV19 and TRBJ2-2; 11 bases align to TRBD1. V was pared by 4 bases and J by 7 bases, with 5 bases of the junction left unmatched. Germline assignment: CDR1 LNHDA and CDR2 SQIVND (reference sequence). The CDR3 sequence is 15 residues long.